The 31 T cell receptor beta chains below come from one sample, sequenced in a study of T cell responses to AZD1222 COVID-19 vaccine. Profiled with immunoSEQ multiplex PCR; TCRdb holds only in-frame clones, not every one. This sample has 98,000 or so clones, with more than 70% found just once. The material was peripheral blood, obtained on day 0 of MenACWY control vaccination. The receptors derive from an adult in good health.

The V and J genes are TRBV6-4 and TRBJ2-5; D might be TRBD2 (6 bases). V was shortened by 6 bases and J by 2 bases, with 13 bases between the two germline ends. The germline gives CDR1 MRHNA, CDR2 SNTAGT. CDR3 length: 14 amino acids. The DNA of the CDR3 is TGTGCCAGCAGGTGGCTAGCGAAGCAAGAGACCCAGTACTTC. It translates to CASRWLAKQETQYF.

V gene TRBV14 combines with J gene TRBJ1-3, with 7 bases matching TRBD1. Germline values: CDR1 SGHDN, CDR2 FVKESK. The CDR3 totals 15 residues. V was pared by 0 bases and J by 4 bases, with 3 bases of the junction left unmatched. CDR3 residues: CASSQDGGGGNTIYF. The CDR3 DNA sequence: TGTGCCAGCAGCCAAGATGGAGGGGGCGGAAACACCATATATTTT.

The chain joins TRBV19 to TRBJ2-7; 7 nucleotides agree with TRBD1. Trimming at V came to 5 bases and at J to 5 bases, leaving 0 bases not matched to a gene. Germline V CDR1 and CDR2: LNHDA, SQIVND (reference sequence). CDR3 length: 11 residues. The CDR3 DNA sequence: TGTGCCAGTAGTGACAGGGACGAGCAGTACTTC. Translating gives CASSDRDEQYF.

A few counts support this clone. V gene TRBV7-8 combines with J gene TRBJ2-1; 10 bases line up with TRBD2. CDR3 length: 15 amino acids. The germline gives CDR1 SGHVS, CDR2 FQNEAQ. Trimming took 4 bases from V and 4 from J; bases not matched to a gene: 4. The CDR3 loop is CASSSATSGYNEQFF. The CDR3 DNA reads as TGTGCCAGCAGCTCCGCGACTAGCGGGTACAATGAGCAGTTCTTC. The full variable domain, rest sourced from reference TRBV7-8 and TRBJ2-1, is GAGVSQSPRYKVAKRGQDVALRCDPISGHVSLFWYQQALGQGPEFLTYFQNEAQLDKSGLPSDRFFAERPEGSVSTLKIQRTQQEDSAVYLCASSSATSGYNEQFFGPGTRLTVL.

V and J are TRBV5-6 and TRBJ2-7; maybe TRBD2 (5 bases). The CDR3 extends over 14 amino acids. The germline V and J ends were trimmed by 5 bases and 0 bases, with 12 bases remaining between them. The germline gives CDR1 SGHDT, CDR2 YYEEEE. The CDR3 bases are TGTGCCAGCAGTTACCGGGGTGTCTCCTACGAGCAGTACTTC. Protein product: CASSYRGVSYEQYF.

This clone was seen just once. The CDR3 DNA follows: TGTGCCAGCAGTTTCGTGGACAACCAAGAGACCCAGTACTTC. This translates into CASSFVDNQETQYF. This chain uses TRBV27 with TRBJ2-5, with D tentatively TRBD1 (5 bases). Between the trimmed V and J ends, which lost 3 bases and 0 bases, there was a span of 8 bases. The CDR3 totals 14 residues. The V gene's germline CDR1 is MNHEY and CDR2 SMNVEV (reference sequence).

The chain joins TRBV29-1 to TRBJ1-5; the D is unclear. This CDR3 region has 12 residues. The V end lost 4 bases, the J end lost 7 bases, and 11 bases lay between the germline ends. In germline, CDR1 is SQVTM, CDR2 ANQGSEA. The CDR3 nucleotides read TGCAGCGTTGGGTACGATAGGCAGCCCCAGCATTTT. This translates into CSVGYDRQPQHF.

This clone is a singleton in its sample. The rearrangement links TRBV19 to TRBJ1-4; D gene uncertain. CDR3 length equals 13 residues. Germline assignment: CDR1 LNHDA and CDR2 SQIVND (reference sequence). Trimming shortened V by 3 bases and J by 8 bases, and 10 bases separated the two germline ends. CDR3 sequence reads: CASSIVDGEKLFF. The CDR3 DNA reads TGTGCCAGTAGTATCGTCGATGGGGAAAAACTGTTTTTT.

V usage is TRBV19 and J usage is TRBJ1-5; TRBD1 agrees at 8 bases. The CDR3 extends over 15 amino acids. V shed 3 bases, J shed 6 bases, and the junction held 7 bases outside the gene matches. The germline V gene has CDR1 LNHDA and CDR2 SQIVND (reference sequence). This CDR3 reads CASSIQGAQGQPQHF. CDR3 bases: TGTGCCAGTAGTATCCAGGGGGCGCAGGGTCAGCCCCAGCATTTT.

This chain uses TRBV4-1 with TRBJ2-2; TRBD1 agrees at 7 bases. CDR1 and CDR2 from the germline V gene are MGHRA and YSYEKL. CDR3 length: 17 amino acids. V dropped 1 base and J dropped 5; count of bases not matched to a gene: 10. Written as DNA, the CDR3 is TGCGCCAGCAGCCAAGGTGGTAGGGGGCAATGGACCGGGGAGCTGTTTTTT. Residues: CASSQGGRGQWTGELFF.

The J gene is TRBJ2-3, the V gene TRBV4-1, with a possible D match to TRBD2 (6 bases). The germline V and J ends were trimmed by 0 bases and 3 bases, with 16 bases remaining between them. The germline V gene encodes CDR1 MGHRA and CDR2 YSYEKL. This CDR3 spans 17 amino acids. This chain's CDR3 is CASSQDGGGKATDTQYF. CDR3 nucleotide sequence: TGCGCCAGCAGCCAAGATGGGGGAGGAAAGGCGACAGATACGCAGTATTTT.

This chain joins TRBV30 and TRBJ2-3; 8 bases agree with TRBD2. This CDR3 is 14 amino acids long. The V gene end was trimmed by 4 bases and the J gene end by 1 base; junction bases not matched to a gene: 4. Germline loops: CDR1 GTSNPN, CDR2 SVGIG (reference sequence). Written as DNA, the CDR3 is TGTGCCTGGATTACTAGCGGCGGCACAGATACGCAGTATTTT. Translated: CAWITSGGTDTQYF.

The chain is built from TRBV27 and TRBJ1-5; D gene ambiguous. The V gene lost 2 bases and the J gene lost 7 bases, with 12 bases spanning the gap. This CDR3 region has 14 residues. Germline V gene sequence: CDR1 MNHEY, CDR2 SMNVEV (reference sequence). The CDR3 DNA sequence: TGTGCCAGCAGTTTAAGGAGAGGGTGGCAGCCCCAGCATTTT. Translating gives CASSLRRGWQPQHF.

CDR3 residues: CASSFRDNYGYTF. The DNA of the CDR3 is TGTGCCAGCAGTTTCCGGGATAACTATGGCTACACCTTC. V gene TRBV27 combines with J gene TRBJ1-2; D gene unclear. The germline V gene has CDR1 MNHEY and CDR2 SMNVEV (reference sequence). CDR3 length equals 13 residues. V lost 3 bases, J lost 1 base, and 6 bases lay in between.

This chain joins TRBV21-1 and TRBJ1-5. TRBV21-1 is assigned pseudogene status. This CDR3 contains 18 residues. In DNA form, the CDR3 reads TGTGCCAGCAGCAAAGAGAGGAGGGGACAAATGGCAGGGCAGCCCCAGCATTTT. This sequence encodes CASSKERRGQMAGQPQHF.

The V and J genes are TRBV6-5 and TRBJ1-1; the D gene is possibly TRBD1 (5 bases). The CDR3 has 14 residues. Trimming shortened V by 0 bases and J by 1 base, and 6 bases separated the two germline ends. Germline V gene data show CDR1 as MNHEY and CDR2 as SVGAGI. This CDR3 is CASSYSQGNTEAFF. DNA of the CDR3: TGTGCCAGCAGTTACTCCCAGGGGAACACTGAAGCTTTCTTT.

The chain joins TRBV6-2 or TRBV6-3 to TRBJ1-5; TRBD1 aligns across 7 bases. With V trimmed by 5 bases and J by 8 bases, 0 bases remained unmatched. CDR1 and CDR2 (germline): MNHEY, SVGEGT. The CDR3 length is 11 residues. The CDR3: CASSDREPQHF. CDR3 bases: TGTGCCAGCAGTGACAGGGAGCCCCAGCATTTT.

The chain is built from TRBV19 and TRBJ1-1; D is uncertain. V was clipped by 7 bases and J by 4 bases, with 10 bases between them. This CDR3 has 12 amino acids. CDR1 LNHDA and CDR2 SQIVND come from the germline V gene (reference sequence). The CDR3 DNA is TGTGCCAGTATGGAATGGGGCACTGAAGCTTTCTTT. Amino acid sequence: CASMEWGTEAFF.

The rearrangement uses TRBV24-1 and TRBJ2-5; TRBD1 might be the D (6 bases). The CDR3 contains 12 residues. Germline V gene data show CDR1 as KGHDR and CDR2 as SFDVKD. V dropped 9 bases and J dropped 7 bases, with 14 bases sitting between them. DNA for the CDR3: TGTGCCACCGCCGACAGGAAAGGGACCCAGTACTTC. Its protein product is CATADRKGTQYF.

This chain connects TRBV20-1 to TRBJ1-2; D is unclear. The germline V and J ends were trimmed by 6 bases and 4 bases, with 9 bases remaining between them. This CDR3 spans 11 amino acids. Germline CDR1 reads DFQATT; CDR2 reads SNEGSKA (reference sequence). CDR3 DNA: TGCAGTGCATACGAGAGCTATGGCTACACCTTC. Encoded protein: CSAYESYGYTF.

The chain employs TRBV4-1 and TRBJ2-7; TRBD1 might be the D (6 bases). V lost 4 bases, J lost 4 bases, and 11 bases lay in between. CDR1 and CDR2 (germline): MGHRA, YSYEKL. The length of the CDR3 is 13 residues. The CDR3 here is CASSPIQGYEQYF. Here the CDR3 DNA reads TGCGCCAGCAGCCCCATACAGGGTTACGAGCAGTACTTC.

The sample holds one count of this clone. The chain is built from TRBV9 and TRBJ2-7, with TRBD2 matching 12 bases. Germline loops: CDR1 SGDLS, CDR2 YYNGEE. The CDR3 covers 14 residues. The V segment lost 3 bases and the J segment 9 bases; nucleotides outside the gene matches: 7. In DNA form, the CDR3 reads TGTGCCAGCAGCGCCAGCCCGGGACTAGCGGGGCAGTACTTC. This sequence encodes CASSASPGLAGQYF.

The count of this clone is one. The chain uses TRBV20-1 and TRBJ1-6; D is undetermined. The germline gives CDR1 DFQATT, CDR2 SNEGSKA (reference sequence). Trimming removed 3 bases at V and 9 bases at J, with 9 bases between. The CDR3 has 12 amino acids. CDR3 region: CSASTRFSPLHF. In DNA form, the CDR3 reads TGCAGTGCTAGTACGAGGTTTTCACCCCTCCACTTT.

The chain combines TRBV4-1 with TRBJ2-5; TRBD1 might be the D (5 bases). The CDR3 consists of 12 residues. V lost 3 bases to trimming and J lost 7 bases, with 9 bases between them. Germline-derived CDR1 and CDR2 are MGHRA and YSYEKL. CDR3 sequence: CASSQVQGTQYF. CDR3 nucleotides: TGCGCCAGCAGCCAGGTCCAGGGGACCCAGTACTTC.

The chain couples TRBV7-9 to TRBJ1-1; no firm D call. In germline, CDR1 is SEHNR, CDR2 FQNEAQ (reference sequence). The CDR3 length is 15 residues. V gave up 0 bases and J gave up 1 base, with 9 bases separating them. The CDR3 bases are TGTGCCAGCAGCTTAGCGAACCGGCCGAACACTGAAGCTTTCTTT. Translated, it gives CASSLANRPNTEAFF.

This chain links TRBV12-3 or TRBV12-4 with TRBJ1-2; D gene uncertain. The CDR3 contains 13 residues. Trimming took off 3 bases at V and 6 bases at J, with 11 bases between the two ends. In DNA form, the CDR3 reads TGTGCCAGCAGTTTGGCGGGATCCAATGGCTACACCTTC. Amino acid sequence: CASSLAGSNGYTF.

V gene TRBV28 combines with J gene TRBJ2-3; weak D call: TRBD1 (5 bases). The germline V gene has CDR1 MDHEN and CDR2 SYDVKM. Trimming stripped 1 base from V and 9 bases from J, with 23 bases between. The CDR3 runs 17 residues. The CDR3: CASSLFSLAYTGATQYF. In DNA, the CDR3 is TGTGCCAGCAGTTTATTCAGTCTGGCCTATACAGGTGCAACGCAGTATTTT.

The CDR3 DNA reads TGTGCCAGCAGCGCCGACAGGGGCAATTATAATTCACCCCTCCACTTT. This gives the protein CASSADRGNYNSPLHF. J is TRBJ1-6 and V is TRBV13, with TRBD1 matching over 8 bases. Germline V gene sequence: CDR1 PRHDT, CDR2 FYEKMQ (reference sequence). This CDR3 has 16 amino acids. Trimming cost V 5 bases and J 4 bases; bases outside gene matches: 7.

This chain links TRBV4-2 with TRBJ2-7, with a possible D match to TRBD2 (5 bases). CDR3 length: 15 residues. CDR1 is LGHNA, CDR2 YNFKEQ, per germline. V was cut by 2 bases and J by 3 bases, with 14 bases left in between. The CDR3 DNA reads TGTGCCAGCAGCCAAAGGAGTACCGGGGACTACGAGCAGTACTTC. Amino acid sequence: CASSQRSTGDYEQYF.

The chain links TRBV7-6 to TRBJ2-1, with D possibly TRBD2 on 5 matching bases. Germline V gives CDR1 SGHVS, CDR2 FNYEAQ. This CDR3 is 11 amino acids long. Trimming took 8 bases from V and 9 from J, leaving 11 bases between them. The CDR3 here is CASGIATEQFF. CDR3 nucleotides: TGTGCCAGCGGCATAGCGACTGAGCAGTTCTTC.

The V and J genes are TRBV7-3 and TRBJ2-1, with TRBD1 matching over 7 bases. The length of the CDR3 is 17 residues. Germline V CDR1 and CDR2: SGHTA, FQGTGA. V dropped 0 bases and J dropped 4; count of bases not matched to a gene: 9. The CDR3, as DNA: TGTGCCAGCAGCTTAACGACAGGGTCGGGTCCTTACAATGAGCAGTTCTTC. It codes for CASSLTTGSGPYNEQFF.